These 32 T cell receptor beta chains were all obtained from the same sample, sequenced in a study of identical twins. TCRdb reprocessed the 5' RACE reads with MiXCR, giving one entry per CDR3 protein. The table shows some 460,000 distinct CDR3 sequences, with 13% to 15% occurring only once. Separately, the same data were catalogued under a study of yellow fever vaccine responses in identical twins.

Sequenced sample: CD4+ T cells sorted from blood. These receptors all stem from a woman aged 18-30 years in good health.

The J gene is TRBJ2-3, the V gene TRBV30; no reliable D call. Between the trimmed V and J ends, which lost 4 bases and 0 bases, there was a span of 2 bases. CDR1 is GTSNPN, CDR2 SVGIG, per germline (reference sequence). The CDR3 has 11 amino acids. The CDR3 nucleotides read TGTGCCTGGACTAGCACAGATACGCAGTATTTT. Translating it yields CAWTSTDTQYF.

The chain is built from TRBV5-1 and TRBJ2-7, with D perhaps TRBD2 (5 bases). The CDR3 has 14 residues. From germline, CDR1 is SGHRS and CDR2 YFSETQ. Trimming shortened V by 2 bases and J by 2 bases, and 11 bases separated the two germline ends. CDR3 nucleotide sequence: TGCGCCAGCAGCTTCGGGAAGTCAGCCTACGAGCAGTACTTC. Its translation is CASSFGKSAYEQYF.

The chain links TRBV7-2 to TRBJ2-5, with TRBD1 identical over 9 bases. Germline V gene lookup returns CDR1 SGHTA and CDR2 FQGNSA. The V segment lost 7 bases and the J segment 5 bases; nucleotides outside the gene matches: 11. The CDR3 runs 15 residues. This chain's CDR3 is CASKIKGQGVETQYF. The CDR3, as DNA: TGTGCCAGCAAAATAAAGGGACAGGGAGTCGAGACCCAGTACTTC.

The CDR3 protein is CASSYSFLTEQYF. DNA of the CDR3: TGTGCCAGCAGTTACTCGTTTCTGACCGAGCAGTACTTC. V gene TRBV6-5 combines with J gene TRBJ2-7; no clear D gene. This CDR3 has 13 residues. Trimming took 0 bases from V and 6 from J, leaving 9 bases between them. CDR1 is MNHEY and CDR2 is SVGAGI in the germline V gene.

This clonotype appeared a single time. V and J are TRBV20-1 and TRBJ2-2; unclear D gene. The CDR3 extends over 16 amino acids. Trimming cost V 3 bases and J 9 bases, with 23 bases left between them. Germline loops: CDR1 DFQATT, CDR2 SNEGSKA (reference sequence). The DNA of the CDR3 is TGCAGTGCTAGTTCTGATAGTTTGGGTAGGACCAGGGAGCTGTTTTTT. Encoded protein: CSASSDSLGRTRELFF.

The rearrangement joins TRBV20-1 to TRBJ2-7, with D uncertain. Trimming took 4 bases from V and 0 from J, leaving 19 bases between them. This CDR3 comprises 16 residues. The germline CDR1 and CDR2 sequences are DFQATT and SNEGSKA (reference sequence). The CDR3 reads CSATGPLQFSSYEQYF. CDR3 sequence (DNA): TGCAGTGCTACCGGGCCATTACAATTTTCCTCCTACGAGCAGTACTTC.

This clonotype turned up a few times. The J gene is TRBJ2-7, the V gene TRBV7-2; D unresolved. Deletions cut 1 base from V and 4 bases from J, with 14 bases between. The length of the CDR3 is 15 residues. Germline CDR1 and CDR2: SGHTA and FQGNSA. The CDR3 here is CASSLEVVGVYEQYF. CDR3 sequence (DNA): TGTGCCAGCAGCTTAGAAGTAGTTGGGGTGTACGAGCAGTACTTC.

This clonotype was recorded at least ten times. The chain links TRBV10-3 to TRBJ2-2; D uncertain. The CDR3 sequence is 12 residues long. V was cut by 2 bases and J by 7 bases, with 5 bases left in between. Germline V gene data show CDR1 as ENHRY and CDR2 as SYGVKD. The CDR3 here is CAISEEVGELFF. The CDR3 coding sequence is TGTGCCATCAGTGAGGAAGTCGGGGAGCTGTTTTTT.

This clonotype was detected many times. The chain couples TRBV2 to TRBJ2-2; D not resolved. The CDR3 consists of 13 residues. Germline CDR1 and CDR2: SNHLY and FYNNEI. Trimming took 6 bases from V and 1 from J, leaving 6 bases between them. The CDR3 protein is CASRAVNTGELFF. The DNA of the CDR3 is TGTGCCAGCAGGGCAGTGAACACCGGGGAGCTGTTTTTT.

This clonotype has ten or more counts. The chain is built from TRBV5-1 and TRBJ1-1, with TRBD1 as a possible D gene (5 bases). Germline CDR1 and CDR2: SGHRS and YFSETQ. With 5 bases removed from V and 0 bases from J, the gap between germline ends came to 14 bases. This CDR3 contains 15 residues. The CDR3 DNA is TGCGCCAGCAGGCGTGACAGCCACATGAACACTGAAGCTTTCTTT. This translates into CASRRDSHMNTEAFF.

This clonotype was seen a few times. V usage is TRBV10-3 and J usage is TRBJ1-5, with 10 bases aligning to TRBD1. V lost 4 bases, J lost 3 bases, and 3 bases stayed unmatched. Germline V lookup: CDR1 ENHRY, CDR2 SYGVKD. The CDR3 is made up of 15 amino acids. The CDR3 region is CAISVDRGDNQPQHF. The CDR3 region has the DNA TGTGCCATCAGTGTGGACAGGGGGGACAATCAGCCCCAGCATTTT.

A few counts support this clonotype. An end of the junction does not agree with germline; a read error may underlie this. The CDR3 sequence: CASSFPGQGALF. The CDR3 bases are TGTGCCAGCAGCTTCCCGGGACAGGGGGCCCTCTTC. The chain combines TRBV7-2 with TRBJ2-1, with TRBD1 identical over 12 bases. CDR1 and CDR2 (germline): SGHTA, FQGNSA. CDR3 length: 12 residues.

The V and J genes are TRBV28 and TRBJ2-1, with 10 positions matching TRBD1. This CDR3 comprises 16 residues. V shed 5 bases, J shed 6 bases, and the junction held 10 bases outside the gene matches. Germline CDR1 reads MDHEN; CDR2 reads SYDVKM. CDR3 sequence (DNA): TGTGCCAGCAGTCCTTTAGGGACAGGGGAGTCCAATGAGCAGTTCTTC. Translation: CASSPLGTGESNEQFF.

The sample holds a few counts of this clonotype. This chain joins TRBV11-2 and TRBJ2-5; 8 nucleotides match TRBD2. Trimming removed 1 base from V and 0 bases from J; junction bases left unmatched: 10. CDR1 SGHAT and CDR2 FQNNGV come from the germline V gene. The CDR3 covers 18 residues. In DNA, the CDR3 is TGTGCCAGCAGCTTAGTCCTCGGGGGGGGGGCCTACCAAGAGACCCAGTACTTC. It codes for CASSLVLGGGAYQETQYF. The full variable domain, completed using reference TRBV11-2 and TRBJ2-5, is EAGVAQSPRYKIIEKRQSVAFWCNPISGHATLYWYQQILGQGPKLLIQFQNNGVVDDSQLPKDRFSAERLKGVDSTLKIQPAKLEDSAVYLCASSLVLGGGAYQETQYFGPGTRLLVL.

This rearrangement joins TRBV27 to TRBJ2-1; 11 bases match TRBD2. The germline V gene has CDR1 MNHEY and CDR2 SMNVEV (reference sequence). V was pared by 4 bases and J by 4 bases, with 9 bases of the junction left unmatched. The CDR3 spans 17 residues. For the CDR3, the DNA is TGTGCCAGCAGTTCTCCACTGACTAGCGGGAATTACAATGAGCAGTTCTTC. Amino acid sequence: CASSSPLTSGNYNEQFF.

This clonotype was picked up a small number of times. The V gene is TRBV12-3 or TRBV12-4, the J gene TRBJ1-5; weak D call: TRBD1 (5 bases). The CDR3 has 13 amino acids. The V and J ends lost 6 bases and 7 bases respectively, with 13 bases between them. CDR3 loop: CASSRAGGQPQHF. The CDR3 DNA reads TGTGCCAGCAGCCGCGCTGGGGGACAGCCCCAGCATTTT.

This clonotype was picked up many times. The J gene is TRBJ2-2, the V gene TRBV29-1; 8 bases fit TRBD2. CDR1 is SQVTM, CDR2 ANQGSEA, per germline. V lost 4 bases to trimming and J lost 3 bases; unmatched junction nucleotides: 4. The CDR3 has 14 residues. The CDR3 nucleotides are TGCAGCGTTGCGAGCGGGAGTGACACCGGGGAGCTGTTTTTT. This sequence encodes CSVASGSDTGELFF.

V is TRBV11-2 and J is TRBJ2-7; 7 positions agree with TRBD1. Germline trimming cut 1 base from V and 0 bases from J; bases unmatched to any gene: 18. The CDR3 runs to 20 residues. CDR1 and CDR2 (germline): SGHAT, FQNNGV. In DNA form, the CDR3 reads TGTGCCAGCAGCTTAGTATTTTTAAGTACAGGGGCCGAGTTCTCCTACGAGCAGTACTTC. Residues: CASSLVFLSTGAEFSYEQYF.

The rearrangement uses TRBV2 and TRBJ1-5; D ambiguous. Trimming took 2 bases from V and 5 from J, leaving 7 bases between them. Germline V gives CDR1 SNHLY, CDR2 FYNNEI. There are 13 residues in the CDR3. The CDR3 DNA sequence: TGTGCCAGCAGTGAATATGGGGATCAGCCCCAGCATTTT. The encoded protein is CASSEYGDQPQHF.

This clonotype turned up a few times. V gene TRBV28 combines with J gene TRBJ2-1, with TRBD2 identical over 8 bases. This CDR3 spans 15 amino acids. Germline V gene sequence: CDR1 MDHEN, CDR2 SYDVKM. Trimming cost V 6 bases and J 6 bases; bases outside gene matches: 10. For the CDR3, the DNA is TGTGCCAGCAGAGATACATTGGGACTAGTCAATGAGCAGTTCTTC. Protein sequence: CASRDTLGLVNEQFF.

The rearrangement links TRBV9 to TRBJ2-1; D may correspond to TRBD1 or TRBD2 (5 bases each). The V and J ends lost 0 bases and 9 bases respectively, with 19 bases between them. The CDR3 contains 16 residues. Germline V gene sequence: CDR1 SGDLS, CDR2 YYNGEE. The CDR3 DNA is TGTGCCAGCAGCGTAGGCGGCAGGGTTGGTGGGGGTGAGCAGTTCTTC. It codes for CASSVGGRVGGGEQFF.

This clonotype was detected ten times or more. The chain recombines TRBV4-1 with TRBJ1-2; a possible D gene is TRBD1 (5 bases). The CDR3 consists of 15 residues. The germline V and J ends were trimmed by 0 bases and 4 bases, with 12 bases remaining between them. Germline CDR1 and CDR2: MGHRA and YSYEKL. The CDR3 here is CASSQDRTNFYGYTF. CDR3 bases: TGCGCCAGCAGCCAAGATAGGACAAATTTCTATGGCTACACCTTC.

The rearrangement joins TRBV15 to TRBJ2-2; D remains unclear. The CDR3 has 12 residues. V lost 0 bases to trimming and J lost 5 bases, with 1 base between them. The germline CDR1 and CDR2 sequences are LNHNV and YYDKDF (reference sequence). The CDR3 DNA is TGTGCCACCAGCAGAGAAACCGGGGAGCTGTTTTTT. Translation gives CATSRETGELFF.

This clonotype was counted a few times. This sequence joins TRBV15 and TRBJ2-1, with D unresolved. This CDR3 has 16 residues. Germline V gene lookup returns CDR1 LNHNV and CDR2 YYDKDF (reference sequence). The ends were cut back, 0 bases at V and 4 bases at J, with 13 bases in the middle. The CDR3 sequence is CATSRDDLGPYNEQFF. The CDR3 DNA is TGTGCCACCAGCAGAGATGATCTAGGGCCTTACAATGAGCAGTTCTTC.

The chain is built from TRBV7-2 and TRBJ2-5, with a weak D call TRBD1 (6 bases). The CDR3 runs to 16 residues. The V end was cut by 1 base, the J end by 7 bases, with 19 bases between. Germline V gene data show CDR1 as SGHTA and CDR2 as FQGNSA. The CDR3 is CASSLDNRVVLVTQYF. CDR3 in DNA: TGTGCCAGCAGCTTAGACAACAGGGTAGTCCTGGTGACCCAGTACTTC.

The rearrangement uses TRBV7-2 and TRBJ1-5, with D perhaps TRBD1 (6 bases). The CDR3 has 16 residues. Germline lookup yields CDR1 SGHTA and CDR2 FQGNSA. Trimming left V 3 bases short and J 1 base short, with 13 bases between. CDR3 sequence: CASSLISGQSNQPQHF. CDR3 in DNA: TGTGCCAGCAGCTTGATATCCGGACAGAGCAATCAGCCCCAGCATTTT.

This clonotype has a count of ten or more. V and J are TRBV3-1 and TRBJ2-7; the D gene is possibly TRBD1 (5 bases). Germline CDR1 is LGHDT and CDR2 is YNNKEL (reference sequence). Deletions cut 0 bases from V and 3 bases from J, with 9 bases between. This CDR3 region has 14 residues. The CDR3 region has the DNA TGTGCCAGCAGCCAAGATATAACAGGCTACGAGCAGTACTTC. Protein sequence: CASSQDITGYEQYF.

This chain connects TRBV5-1 to TRBJ2-2, with TRBD2 matching 7 bases. The CDR3 spans 15 residues. Germline V gives CDR1 SGHRS, CDR2 YFSETQ. V gave up 1 base and J gave up 5 bases; unmatched junction bases: 5. The CDR3 sequence is CASSLNGGRTGELFF. CDR3 in DNA: TGCGCCAGCAGCTTGAACGGGGGGAGGACCGGGGAGCTGTTTTTT.

CDR3 sequence: CASSLRPGQGSYEQYF. The CDR3 region has the DNA TGTGCCAGCAGTTTAAGACCGGGACAGGGCTCCTACGAGCAGTACTTC. The chain combines TRBV28 with TRBJ2-7; 9 bases align to TRBD1. The germline V gene encodes CDR1 MDHEN and CDR2 SYDVKM. This CDR3 comprises 16 residues. The ends lost 2 bases at V and 0 bases at J; junction bases unmatched: 5.

CDR3 amino acids: CASSLLLRGGFASTDTQYF. CDR3 in DNA: TGTGCCAGCAGCCTACTCCTTCGCGGGGGGTTCGCTAGCACAGATACGCAGTATTTT. V gene TRBV5-5 combines with J gene TRBJ2-3; 8 positions match TRBD2. Germline V gene data show CDR1 as SGHKS and CDR2 as YYEKEE (reference sequence). V lost 4 bases and J lost 0; bases outside the gene matches: 16. The CDR3 extends over 19 amino acids. The entire variable domain, with the rest obtained from reference TRBV5-5 and TRBJ2-3, is as follows: DAGVTQSPTHLIKTRGQQVTLRCSPISGHKSVSWYQQVLGQGPQFIFQYYEKEERGRGNFPDRFSARQFPNYSSELNVNALLLGDSALYLCASSLLLRGGFASTDTQYFGPGTRLTVL.

Ten or more counts support this clonotype. The V and J genes are TRBV10-3 and TRBJ2-7; TRBD2 matches 7 bases. With V trimmed by 4 bases and J by 6 bases, 6 bases remained unmatched. Germline V gene data show CDR1 as ENHRY and CDR2 as SYGVKD. There are 13 residues in the CDR3. CDR3 DNA sequence: TGTGCCATCAGTGGGGGGGAGGGGTTCGAGCAGTACTTC. This translates into CAISGGEGFEQYF.

This clonotype was recorded many times. The rearrangement joins TRBV20-1 to TRBJ1-2; D unresolved. CDR1 is DFQATT, CDR2 SNEGSKA, per germline (reference sequence). Trimming took 4 bases from V and 3 from J, leaving 12 bases between them. The CDR3 is made up of 13 amino acids. In DNA, the CDR3 is TGCAGTGCTAACCCGGACGTATACTATGGCTACACCTTC. Its translation is CSANPDVYYGYTF.